Listed below are T cell receptor beta chains from one sample, sequenced in a study of shared clonotypes between healthy human individuals. Generated by immunoSEQ multiplex PCR, the TCRdb table keeps only in-frame clones and is missing some. The sample yields 300,000 to 400,000 clones, 74% seen once. Input material: memory CD4+ T cells sorted from blood. The receptors here all came from a man younger than 40 in good health. Each CDR3 is given with its conserved first and last residue. Each record gives: D gene, V gene, clone size, J gene, CDR3 DNA, CDR3 protein. D genes are given only for firm matches. Rows give clone size only sometimes, using once, few, many, or a class for an expanded clone.

>.|TRBV11-2|once|TRBJ2-6
TGTGCCAGCAGCTCGGCGGGACGCCGCTTTTTTGGGGCCAACGTCCTGACTTTC
CASSSAGRRFFGANVLTF
>TRBD1|TRBV11-1|.|TRBJ2-5
TGTGCCAGCAGCTTGGACAGGGGGCTTGGGTACCAAGAGACCCAGTACTTC
CASSLDRGLGYQETQYF
>.|TRBV25-1|.|TRBJ1-1
TGTGCCAGCAGCTGGACAGAGAACACTGAAGCTTTCTTT
CASSWTENTEAFF
>.|TRBV2|.|TRBJ2-3
TGTGCCAGCACCTTCGGCGGCGGGAACGGGGATACGCAGTATTTT
CASTFGGGNGDTQYF
>.|TRBV28|few|TRBJ2-7
TGTGCCAGCACCCCCCCAGGCCCCTCCTACGAGCAGTACTTC
CASTPPGPSYEQYF
>.|TRBV7-3|.|TRBJ2-1
TGTGCCAGCAGCTTAACGGTTGTCGGAGCGGGCCGAGGGCAGTTCTTC
CASSLTVVGAGRGQFF
>.|TRBV19|.|TRBJ1-2
TGTGCCAGTAGTAAGACAGCTAACTATGGCTACACCTTC
CASSKTANYGYTF
>TRBD1|TRBV15|.|TRBJ1-2
TGTGCCACCTCAAACAGGGGTAGCTATGGCTACACCTTC
CATSNRGSYGYTF
>.|TRBV6-6|few|TRBJ2-1
TGTGCCAGCAGTCTTATTAGCGATGAGCAGTTCTTC
CASSLISDEQFF
>.|TRBV5-6|.|TRBJ1-5
TGTGCCAGCAGCTTGGACCAGGGTAGGAATCAGCCCCAGCATTTT
CASSLDQGRNQPQHF
>TRBD2|TRBV11-2|.|TRBJ2-4
TGTGCCAGCAGCCGTGGGGAGGGAACAAACATTCAGTACTTC
CASSRGEGTNIQYF
>.|TRBV4-3|few|TRBJ2-3
TGCGCCAGCAGCCAAGAGCTAGGGTACTTCACAGATACGCAGTATTTT
CASSQELGYFTDTQYF
>.|TRBV2|.|TRBJ2-3
TGTGCCAGCAGCAAAAAGAGGGGGGACACAGATACGCAGTATTTT
CASSKKRGDTDTQYF
>TRBD2|TRBV7-9|.|TRBJ2-3
TGTGCCAGCAGCTTAGGGACTAGCGGATCTACGCAGTATTTT
CASSLGTSGSTQYF
>.|TRBV9|.|TRBJ2-1
TGTGCCAGCAGCCCCAGTGGCTACTACAATGAGCAGTTCTTC
CASSPSGYYNEQFF
>TRBD1|TRBV19|.|TRBJ2-7
TGTGCCAGTAGCTCCGGATTTGGCCGGACAGGGGGCGACGAGCAGTACTTC
CASSSGFGRTGGDEQYF
>.|TRBV18|.|TRBJ2-3
TGTGCCAGCTCACCCAAGAGCGGAAGCACAGATACGCAGTATTTT
CASSPKSGSTDTQYF
>TRBD2|TRBV7-2|.|TRBJ2-5
TGTGCCAGCTGGACTAGCGGGAGGTACGAAGAGACCCAGTACTTC
CASWTSGRYEETQYF
>.|TRBV27|.|TRBJ2-3
TGTGCCAGCAGTTCCCGGGGCCCCCAGCTTGTTCTTCGGTCGGGCGCAGATACGCAGTATTTT
CASSSRGPQLVLRSGADTQYF
>.|TRBV29-1|few|TRBJ2-7
TGCAGTGGCACGGATTATGACGAGCAGTACTTC
CSGTDYDEQYF
>.|TRBV5-1|once|TRBJ2-7
TGCGCCAGCAAAGGTTTAGCGGTCGAGCAGTACTTC
CASKGLAVEQYF
>TRBD2|TRBV9|.|TRBJ2-1
TGTGCCAGCAGCGTAGGCGGGACTAGCGACTACAATGAGCAGTTCTTC
CASSVGGTSDYNEQFF
>.|TRBV5-1|.|TRBJ1-4
TGCGCCAGCAGCGCGGGGGTAACTAATGAAAAACTGTTTTTT
CASSAGVTNEKLFF
>.|TRBV10-1|few|TRBJ2-2
TGCGCCAGCAGCCCCCTTGTTGACACCGGGGAGCTGTTTTTT
CASSPLVDTGELFF
>.|TRBV6-1|.|TRBJ1-2
TGTGCCAGCAGTTATGGGGGTCCCTTTACAGGCTACACCTTC
CASSYGGPFTGYTF
>.|TRBV15|.|TRBJ1-2
TGTGCCACCAGCAGAGTTGCGGGTCCGAGTGGCTACACCTTC
CATSRVAGPSGYTF
>.|TRBV11-3|.|TRBJ1-2
TGTGCCAGCAGCTTAGAACGGAGACGATTCTCTATCGGCTACACCTTC
CASSLERRRFSIGYTF
>.|TRBV5-4|.|TRBJ2-3
TGTGCCAGCAGCTTGGACACGGGAACCGATACGCAGTATTTT
CASSLDTGTDTQYF
>.|TRBV9|.|TRBJ2-5
TGTGCCAGCAGCGTAGGCTCCGACCCGACGTGGGAGACCCAGTACTTC
CASSVGSDPTWETQYF
>.|TRBV2|.|TRBJ2-5
TGTGCCACCCAGACCCGAAGGGCCATGGAGACCCAGTACTTC
CATQTRRAMETQYF
>TRBD2|TRBV19|.|TRBJ2-3
TGTGCCAGTAGTTTCCTAGCGGGAGGAACCACAGATACGCAGTATTTT
CASSFLAGGTTDTQYF
>TRBD2|TRBV30|.|TRBJ2-5
TGTGCCTGGAACAAACTAGCGGGAGCTGGAGAGACCCAGTACTTC
CAWNKLAGAGETQYF
>.|TRBV5-4|.|TRBJ2-2
TGTGCCAGCAGCTTTGGGGGCCCGAACACCGGGGAGCTGTTTTTT
CASSFGGPNTGELFF
>.|TRBV5-5|.|TRBJ1-4
TGTGCCAGCAGCTTGGCCTACAGACTGGTCAGCGAACTGTTTTTT
CASSLAYRLVSELFF
>.|TRBV6-5|.|TRBJ1-3
TGTGCCAGCAGCCAGACTTCTGGAAACACCATATATTTT
CASSQTSGNTIYF
>.|TRBV14|.|TRBJ2-3
TGTGCCAGCAGCATTAGGGGCAATACGCAGTATTTT
CASSIRGNTQYF
>.|TRBV28|.|TRBJ1-5
TGTGCCAGCAGTTTAAGGTCGGACAGCTCCCTTCGTAGCAATCAGCCCCAGCATTTT
CASSLRSDSSLRSNQPQHF
>.|TRBV7-8|.|TRBJ1-1
TGTGCCAGCAGCTCGACCTGGGGCACTGAAGCTTTCTTT
CASSSTWGTEAFF
>.|TRBV6-1|.|TRBJ1-5
TGTGCCAGCTATACAGGCGACTTCAATCAGCCCCAGCATTTT
CASYTGDFNQPQHF
>.|TRBV5-1|.|TRBJ2-2
TGCGCCAGCAGCTTCCGGGGCGACGGGGAGCTGTTTTTT
CASSFRGDGELFF
>.|TRBV7-3|.|TRBJ2-5
TGTGCCAGCAGCCCCGGCCGGGAGGAGACCCAGTACTTC
CASSPGREETQYF
>.|TRBV11-3|.|TRBJ1-1
TGTGCCAGCAGCATTAACATGAACACTGAAGCTTTCTTT
CASSINMNTEAFF
>.|TRBV13|few|TRBJ1-3
TGTGCCAGCAGCTTAGGCCAAGCCAGGGTGTCTGGAAACACCATATATTTT
CASSLGQARVSGNTIYF
>.|TRBV28|few|TRBJ2-1
TGTGCCAGCTGGAGAGGTCTCACCTACAATGAGCAGTTCTTC
CASWRGLTYNEQFF
>TRBD2|TRBV10-2|.|TRBJ2-1
TGCGCCAGCAGTGAGTCCGGACTAGCGGGAAAAGATGAGCAGTTCTTC
CASSESGLAGKDEQFF
>TRBD2|TRBV27|.|TRBJ2-7
TGTGCCAGCAGTTCCCAGGGACGGACTAGCGGCTACGAGCAGTACTTC
CASSSQGRTSGYEQYF
>TRBD2|TRBV7-9|.|TRBJ2-3
TGTGCCAGCAGCTCGGGACTAGCGGGGAAAGAGGCGCAGTATTTT
CASSSGLAGKEAQYF
>.|TRBV18|.|TRBJ2-7
TGTGCCAGCTCAGTCAAGGGTATGGAGCAGTACTTC
CASSVKGMEQYF
>TRBD2|TRBV19|.|TRBJ2-4
TGTGCCAGTAGTAATCCCGGACTAGCCGGAGCCAAAAACATTCAGTACTTC
CASSNPGLAGAKNIQYF
>TRBD2|TRBV5-7|.|TRBJ2-7
TGTGCCAGCAGCAGAAACACCGGGACTAGCGGGAGTGGCTACGAGCAGTACTTC
CASSRNTGTSGSGYEQYF
>TRBD1|TRBV25-1|.|TRBJ2-2
TGTGCCAGCAGTGAATATAAGGGACAGGGCAATGGGGAGCTGTTTTTT
CASSEYKGQGNGELFF
>.|TRBV5-4|.|TRBJ2-7
TGTGCCAGCAGCTTGACGGAGGACTCCTACGAGCAGTACTTC
CASSLTEDSYEQYF
>.|TRBV7-8|.|TRBJ2-5
TGTGCCAGCAGCTTAGTCGGGGGTGGGGAGACCCAGTACTTC
CASSLVGGGETQYF
>.|TRBV28|few|TRBJ2-4
TGTGCCAGCAGTACCAACACAGGGAATCCTAGGGACATTCAGTACTTC
CASSTNTGNPRDIQYF